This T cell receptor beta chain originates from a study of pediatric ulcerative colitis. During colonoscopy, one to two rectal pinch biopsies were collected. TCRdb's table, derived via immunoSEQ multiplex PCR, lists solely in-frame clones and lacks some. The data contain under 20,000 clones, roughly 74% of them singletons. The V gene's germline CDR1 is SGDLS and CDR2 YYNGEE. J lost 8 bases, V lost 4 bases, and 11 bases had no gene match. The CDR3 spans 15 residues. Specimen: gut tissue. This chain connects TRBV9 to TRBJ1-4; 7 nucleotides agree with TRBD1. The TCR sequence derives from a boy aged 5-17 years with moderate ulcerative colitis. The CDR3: CASSPGAQGWEKLFF. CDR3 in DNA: TGTGCCAGCAGCCCCGGGGCACAGGGGTGGGAAAAACTGTTTTTT. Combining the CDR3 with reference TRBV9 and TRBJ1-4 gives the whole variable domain DSGVTQTPKHLITATGQRVTLRCSPRSGDLSVYWYQQSLDQGLQFLIQYYNGEERAKGNILERFSAQQFPDLHSELNLSSLELGDSALYFCASSPGAQGWEKLFFGSGTQLSVL.